The subject of this entry is one T cell receptor beta chain. Antigen specificity is unknown. This sample is drawn from a study of cytomegalovirus exposure and HLA in healthy donors. Study as a whole: Within an early data release were tens of millions of unique TCRs drawn from HLA-typed donors.

Germline V lookup: CDR1 MGHRA, CDR2 YSYEKL. The ends lost 9 bases at V and 3 bases at J; junction bases unmatched: 8. The CDR3 length is 16 residues. The PCR ran on 60 Vbeta and 13 Jbeta primers. Authors' analysis steps: Some 80 million unique TCR beta chains, roughly 11 million shared, were counted in a later analysis. Profiled with immunoSEQ multiplex PCR; TCRdb holds only in-frame clones, not every one. V and J calls and clone size are given by that table; D and trimming were obtained from the DNA. Among roughly 120,000 clones listed, roughly 87% were seen once. Study outcomes and limitations: Researchers reported in a later analysis that a missense DCLRE1C variant was tied to TCR beta V- and J-gene trimming. The study reported that TCR beta sequences accurately predicted HLA-A and HLA-B alleles in most subjects.

Sequenced material: PBMCs. The clonotype originates from a woman between 18 and 29 years old in good health and CMV-seronegative. The chain combines TRBV4-1 with TRBJ2-1; 13 positions agree with TRBD2. The CDR3 sequence: CASRTSGSGSYNEQFF. CDR3 nucleotide sequence: TGCGCCAGTAGGACTAGCGGGAGCGGGAGCTACAATGAGCAGTTCTTC.